The clone carrying this TCR beta chain was recorded many times. The sample comes from a study of T cell repertoires in cytomegalovirus infection. From the reads, TCRdb called clonotypes with MiXCR, one entry per CDR3 protein. The sample has approximately 70,000 distinct CDR3 sequences, 4% seen once. Germline CDR1 and CDR2: SGHTA and FQGNSA. The CDR3 has 15 residues. With 3 bases removed from V and 1 base from J, the gap between germline ends came to 12 bases. The source material was PBMCs. The TCR originated in a human donor in good health (CMV status not recorded). Some clones in this sample may be carry-over from other donors' samples. This rearrangement joins TRBV7-2 to TRBJ2-5; TRBD2 is a possible D gene (5 bases). This CDR3 is CASSFRGYAQETQYF. The CDR3 nucleotides are TGTGCCAGCAGCTTTCGAGGGTACGCCCAAGAGACCCAGTACTTC. Full variable domain (outside the CDR3, taken from reference TRBV7-2 and TRBJ2-5): GAGVSQSPSNKVTEKGKDVELRCDPISGHTALYWYRQSLGQGLEFLIYFQGNSAPDKSGLPSDRFSAERTGGSVSTLTIQRTQQEDSAVYLCASSFRGYAQETQYFGPGTRLLVL.